The 14 T cell receptor beta chains listed next were all sequenced from one sample in a study of T cell responses to AZD1222 COVID-19 vaccine. Repertoires were generated with immunoSEQ multiplex PCR, while TCRdb's copy carries only in-frame clones and drops some. The top ten hold approximately 6.9% of the sample, which has under 150,000 clones, roughly 88% seen once. The sequencing used peripheral blood, collected 28 days after the second AZD1222 dose. These receptors were obtained from an adult who received the AZD1222 COVID-19 vaccine.

This clone appeared once. The CDR3 reads CASRGQISGNTIYF. DNA of the CDR3: TGTGCCAGCCGGGGGCAGATCTCTGGAAACACCATATATTTT. The chain uses TRBV19 and TRBJ1-3, with D possibly being TRBD1 (6 bases). The V and J ends lost 9 bases and 0 bases respectively, with 12 bases between them. Germline CDR1 and CDR2: LNHDA and SQIVND (reference sequence). This CDR3 comprises 14 residues.

This chain connects TRBV6-5 to TRBJ1-3; no firm D call. The CDR3 is made up of 14 amino acids. Germline CDR1 is MNHEY and CDR2 is SVGAGI. Trimming left V 8 bases short and J 0 bases short, with 11 bases between. The CDR3 DNA reads TGTGCCAGCTTTGAGGGCGGCTCTGGAAACACCATATATTTT. As protein: CASFEGGSGNTIYF.

The chain links TRBV6-5 to TRBJ1-2; tentative D call: TRBD1 (5 bases). The CDR3 is 13 residues long. The V gene's germline CDR1 is MNHEY and CDR2 SVGAGI. V lost 2 bases and J 1 base, leaving 5 bases between the germline ends. The CDR3 here is CASSYQGNYGYTF. The CDR3 DNA sequence: TGTGCCAGCAGTTACCAGGGTAACTATGGCTACACCTTC.

A word on this clone: Germline is not matched at one junction end, which may reflect a read error. The CDR3 DNA follows: TGTGCTAGCACGGGGATGTCGAACACCGGGGAGCTGTTTTTT. Residues: CASTGMSNTGELFF. The chain is built from TRBV7-7 and TRBJ2-2, with D perhaps TRBD2 (5 bases). CDR1 is SSHAT and CDR2 is FNYEAQ in the germline V gene (reference sequence). The CDR3 is 14 amino acids.

This sequence joins TRBV28 and TRBJ2-6, with 12 positions matching TRBD1. The CDR3 has 18 residues. V shed 4 bases, J shed 3 bases, and the junction held 7 bases outside the gene matches. Germline loops: CDR1 MDHEN, CDR2 SYDVKM. The CDR3 here is CASSSAGQGAGGANVLTF. CDR3 nucleotides: TGTGCCAGCAGTTCTGCGGGACAGGGGGCGGGTGGGGCCAACGTCCTGACTTTC.

The chain recombines TRBV30 with TRBJ2-1; 9 bases map to TRBD2. The V gene end was trimmed by 0 bases and the J gene end by 6 bases; junction bases not matched to a gene: 12. Germline V gene lookup returns CDR1 GTSNPN and CDR2 SVGIG (reference sequence). This CDR3 has 17 amino acids. In nucleotides, the CDR3 is TGTGCCTGGAGTGTAAGGACGGGTAGCGGGGGTGTCAATGAGCAGTTCTTC. Protein sequence: CAWSVRTGSGGVNEQFF.

This clone appeared a single time. Different DNA sequences within this sample yield the same CDR3. The V call is TRBV19, the J call TRBJ2-5, with 7 bases fitting TRBD1. The CDR3 spans 13 residues. V lost 3 bases to trimming and J lost 5 bases; unmatched junction nucleotides: 3. Germline V gene data show CDR1 as LNHDA and CDR2 as SQIVND (reference sequence). Here the CDR3 DNA reads TGTGCCAGTAGTATTACCAGGGGGGAGACCCAGTACTTC. This sequence encodes CASSITRGETQYF.

J is TRBJ1-2 and V is TRBV7-2; the D gene is possibly TRBD1 (5 bases). Germline V CDR1 and CDR2: SGHTA, FQGNSA. The CDR3 is 13 amino acids. V was cut by 5 bases and J by 8 bases, with 15 bases left in between. CDR3 in amino acids: CASSPQGGLGYTF. CDR3 nucleotides: TGTGCCAGCAGCCCCCAGGGAGGACTCGGCTACACCTTC.

The V gene is TRBV14, the J gene TRBJ1-2; D is perhaps TRBD1 (5 bases). The CDR3 totals 15 residues. The germline CDR1 and CDR2 sequences are SGHDN and FVKESK. V was clipped by 1 base and J by 2 bases, with 11 bases between them. The CDR3, as DNA: TGTGCCAGCAGCCAAGGACCGACAGACAACTATGGCTACACCTTC. Amino acid sequence: CASSQGPTDNYGYTF.

The chain carries TRBV7-8 and TRBJ1-1, with a weak D call TRBD1 (6 bases). The germline V and J ends were trimmed by 5 bases and 3 bases, with 10 bases remaining between them. This CDR3 has 13 amino acids. Germline CDR1 SGHVS, CDR2 FQNEAQ. Here the CDR3 reads CASSPGDYTEAFF. CDR3 nucleotides: TGTGCCAGCAGCCCAGGGGACTACACTGAAGCTTTCTTT.

V and J are TRBV5-1 and TRBJ1-1; possibly TRBD1 for D (5 bases). Trimming stripped 0 bases from V and 0 bases from J, with 12 bases between. The CDR3 contains 16 residues. Germline loops: CDR1 SGHRS, CDR2 YFSETQ. The CDR3 here is CASSLEGREVNTEAFF. The CDR3 region has the DNA TGCGCCAGCAGCTTGGAAGGCAGGGAGGTGAACACTGAAGCTTTCTTT.

The V call is TRBV15, the J call TRBJ1-2; tentative D call: TRBD1 (5 bases). Trimming took 3 bases from V and 3 from J, leaving 5 bases between them. The CDR3 covers 12 residues. Germline V gene data show CDR1 as LNHNV and CDR2 as YYDKDF (reference sequence). The CDR3 DNA reads as TGTGCCACCAGCAGGGGGGACTATGGCTACACCTTC. Translated: CATSRGDYGYTF.

V usage is TRBV18 and J usage is TRBJ2-1, with 10 bases aligning to TRBD2. Germline loops: CDR1 KGHSH, CDR2 LQKENI. This CDR3 is 13 amino acids long. V shed 6 bases and J 6 bases; nucleotides not matched to a gene: 2. The CDR3 loop reads CASSSGGANEQFF. The CDR3 DNA sequence: TGTGCCAGCTCGAGCGGGGGGGCCAATGAGCAGTTCTTC.

CDR3: CASSTTGYSNQPQHF. DNA for the CDR3: TGTGCCAGTAGTACGACGGGGTATAGCAATCAGCCCCAGCATTTT. This rearrangement joins TRBV19 to TRBJ1-5, with unresolved D. The V gene lost 4 bases and the J gene lost 0 bases, with 10 bases spanning the gap. The germline CDR1 and CDR2 sequences are LNHDA and SQIVND (reference sequence). This CDR3 spans 15 amino acids.